This T cell receptor (beta chain) was identified in a study of blood T cell repertoires in COVID-19. Whole-study context: From the United States, Italy and Spain came samples of acute and convalescent COVID-19.

V was cut by 6 bases and J by 3 bases, with 12 bases left in between. Germline-derived CDR1 and CDR2 are SNHLY and FYNNEI. The CDR3 is 14 amino acids. The repertoire was sequenced with immunoSEQ multiplex PCR; TCRdb's copy has only in-frame clones and lacks some. This sample yields 300,000 or so clones, of which about 87% are seen a single time; 3.5% to 4.5% belongs to the top ten. V is TRBV2 and J is TRBJ1-5, with D perhaps TRBD1 (5 bases). The sequence came from a middle-aged woman with acute or convalescent COVID-19. What was sequenced was peripheral blood. For the CDR3, the DNA is TGTGCCAGCAGCAAAGACAGTACCAATCAGCCCCAGCATTTT. The encoded protein is CASSKDSTNQPQHF.